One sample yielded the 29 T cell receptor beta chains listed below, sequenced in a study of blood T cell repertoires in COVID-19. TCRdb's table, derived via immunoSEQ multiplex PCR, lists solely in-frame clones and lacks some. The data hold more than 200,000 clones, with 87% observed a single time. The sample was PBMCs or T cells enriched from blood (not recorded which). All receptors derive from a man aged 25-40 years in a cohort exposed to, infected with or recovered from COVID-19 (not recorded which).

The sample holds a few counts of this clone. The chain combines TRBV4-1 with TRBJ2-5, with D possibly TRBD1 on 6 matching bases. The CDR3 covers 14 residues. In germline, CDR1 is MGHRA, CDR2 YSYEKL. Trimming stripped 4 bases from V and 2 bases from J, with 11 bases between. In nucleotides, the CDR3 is TGCGCCAGCAGCCTACGGACAGCTCAAGAGACCCAGTACTTC. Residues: CASSLRTAQETQYF.

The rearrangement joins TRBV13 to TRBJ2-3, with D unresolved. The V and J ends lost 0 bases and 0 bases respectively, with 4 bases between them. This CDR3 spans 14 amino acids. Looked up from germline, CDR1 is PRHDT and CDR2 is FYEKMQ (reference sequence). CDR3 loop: CASSLGTSTDTQYF. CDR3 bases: TGTGCCAGCAGCTTAGGGACTAGCACAGATACGCAGTATTTT.

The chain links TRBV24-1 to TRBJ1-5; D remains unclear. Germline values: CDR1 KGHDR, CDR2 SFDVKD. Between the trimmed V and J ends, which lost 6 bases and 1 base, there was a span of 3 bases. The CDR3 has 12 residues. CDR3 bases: TGTGCCACCAGTAGCAGCAATCAGCCCCAGCATTTT. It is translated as CATSSSNQPQHF.

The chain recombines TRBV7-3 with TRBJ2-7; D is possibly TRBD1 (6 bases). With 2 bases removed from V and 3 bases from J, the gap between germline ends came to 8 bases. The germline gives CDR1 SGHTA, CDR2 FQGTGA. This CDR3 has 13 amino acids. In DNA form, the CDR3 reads TGTGCCAGCAGCTTAGGCAGGGGCTACGAGCAGTACTTC. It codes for CASSLGRGYEQYF. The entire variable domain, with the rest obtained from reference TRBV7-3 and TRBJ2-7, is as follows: GAGVSQTPSNKVTEKGKYVELRCDPISGHTALYWYRQSLGQGPEFLIYFQGTGAADDSGLPNDRFFAVRPEGSVSTLKIQRTERGDSAVYLCASSLGRGYEQYFGPGTRLTVT.

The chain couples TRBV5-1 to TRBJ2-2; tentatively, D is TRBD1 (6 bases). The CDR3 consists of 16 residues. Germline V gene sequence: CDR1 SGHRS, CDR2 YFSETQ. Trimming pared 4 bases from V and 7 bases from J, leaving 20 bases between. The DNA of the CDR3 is TGCGCCAGCAGCCCCGGCTGGACAGTTTGGGGCGGGGAGCTGTTTTTT. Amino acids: CASSPGWTVWGGELFF.

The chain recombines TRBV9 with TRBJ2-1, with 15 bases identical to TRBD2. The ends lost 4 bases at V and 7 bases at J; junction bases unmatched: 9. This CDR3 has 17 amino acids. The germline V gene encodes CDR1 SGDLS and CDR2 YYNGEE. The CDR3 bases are TGTGCCAGCAGCCCGGGACTAGCGGGAGGCTTGTCTAATGAGCAGTTCTTC. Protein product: CASSPGLAGGLSNEQFF.

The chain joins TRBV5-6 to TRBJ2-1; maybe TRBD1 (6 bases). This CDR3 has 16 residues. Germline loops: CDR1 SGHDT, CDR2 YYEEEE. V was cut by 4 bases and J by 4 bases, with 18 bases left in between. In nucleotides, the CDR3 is TGTGCCAGCAGCGTCCAAGGCAGGGGAACTTACAATGAGCAGTTCTTC. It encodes CASSVQGRGTYNEQFF.

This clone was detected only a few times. In nucleotides, the CDR3 is TGCGCCAGCAGCCAACAGGGTTTCAATCAGCCCCAGCATTTT. Translation: CASSQQGFNQPQHF. V and J are TRBV4-1 and TRBJ1-5, with D possibly being TRBD1 (5 bases). The CDR3 consists of 14 residues. V was trimmed by 2 bases and J by 3 bases, leaving 8 bases between them. Per the germline V gene, CDR1 is MGHRA and CDR2 is YSYEKL.

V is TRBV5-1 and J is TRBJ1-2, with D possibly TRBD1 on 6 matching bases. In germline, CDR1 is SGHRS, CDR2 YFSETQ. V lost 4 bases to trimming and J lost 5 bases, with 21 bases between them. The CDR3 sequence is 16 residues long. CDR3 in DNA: TGCGCCAGCAGCCCTCATTACAGGGTATTAGGGTATGGCTACACCTTC. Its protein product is CASSPHYRVLGYGYTF.

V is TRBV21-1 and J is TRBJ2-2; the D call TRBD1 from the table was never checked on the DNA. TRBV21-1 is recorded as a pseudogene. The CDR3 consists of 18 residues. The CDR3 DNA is TGTGCCAGCAGCAAAGTGAAGAGGGACAGAACCAACACCGGGGAGCTGTTTTTT. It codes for CASSKVKRDRTNTGELFF.

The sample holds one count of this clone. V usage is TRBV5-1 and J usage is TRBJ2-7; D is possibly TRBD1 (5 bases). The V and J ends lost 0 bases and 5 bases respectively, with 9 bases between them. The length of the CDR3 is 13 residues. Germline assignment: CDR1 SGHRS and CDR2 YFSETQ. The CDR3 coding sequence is TGCGCCAGCAGCTTGGCAGGGATCGACGAGCAGTACTTC. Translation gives CASSLAGIDEQYF.

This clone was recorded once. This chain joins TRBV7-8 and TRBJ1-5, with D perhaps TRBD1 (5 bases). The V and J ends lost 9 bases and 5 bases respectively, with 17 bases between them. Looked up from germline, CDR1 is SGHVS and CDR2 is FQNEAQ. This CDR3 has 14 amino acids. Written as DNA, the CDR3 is TGTGCCAGTCTACCTTATGGGGGGGATCAGCCCCAGCATTTT. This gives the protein CASLPYGGDQPQHF. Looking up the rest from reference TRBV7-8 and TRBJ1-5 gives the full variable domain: GAGVSQSPRYKVAKRGQDVALRCDPISGHVSLFWYQQALGQGPEFLTYFQNEAQLDKSGLPSDRFFAERPEGSVSTLKIQRTQQEDSAVYLCASLPYGGDQPQHFGDGTRLSIL.

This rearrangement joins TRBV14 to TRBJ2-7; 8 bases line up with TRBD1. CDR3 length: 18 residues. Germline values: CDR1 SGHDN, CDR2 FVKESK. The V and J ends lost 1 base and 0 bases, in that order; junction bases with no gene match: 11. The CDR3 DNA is TGTGCCAGCAGCCAAGGATGGGACTTGACAGGGGTCTCCTACGAGCAGTACTTC. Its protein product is CASSQGWDLTGVSYEQYF.

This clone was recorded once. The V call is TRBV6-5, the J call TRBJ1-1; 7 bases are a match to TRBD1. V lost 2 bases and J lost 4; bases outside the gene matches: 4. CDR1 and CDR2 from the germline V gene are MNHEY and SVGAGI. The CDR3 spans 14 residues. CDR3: CASSYGDRVTEAFF. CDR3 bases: TGTGCCAGCAGTTACGGCGACAGGGTCACTGAAGCTTTCTTT.

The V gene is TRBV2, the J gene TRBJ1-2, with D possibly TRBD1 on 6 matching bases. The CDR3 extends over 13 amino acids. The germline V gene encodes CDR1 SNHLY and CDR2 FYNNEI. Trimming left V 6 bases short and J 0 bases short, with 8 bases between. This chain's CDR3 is CASRRQANYGYTF. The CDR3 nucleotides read TGTGCCAGCAGACGACAGGCTAACTATGGCTACACCTTC.

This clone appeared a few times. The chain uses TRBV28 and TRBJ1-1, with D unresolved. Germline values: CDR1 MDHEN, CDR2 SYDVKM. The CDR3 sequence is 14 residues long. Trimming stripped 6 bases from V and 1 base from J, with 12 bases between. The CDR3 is CASSSTAQNTEAFF. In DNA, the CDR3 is TGTGCCAGCAGCTCTACAGCCCAGAACACTGAAGCTTTCTTT. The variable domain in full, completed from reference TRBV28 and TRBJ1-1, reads DVKVTQSSRYLVKRTGEKVFLECVQDMDHENMFWYRQDPGLGLRLIYFSYDVKMKEKGDIPEGYSVSREKKERFSLILESASTNQTSMYLCASSSTAQNTEAFFGQGTRLTVV.

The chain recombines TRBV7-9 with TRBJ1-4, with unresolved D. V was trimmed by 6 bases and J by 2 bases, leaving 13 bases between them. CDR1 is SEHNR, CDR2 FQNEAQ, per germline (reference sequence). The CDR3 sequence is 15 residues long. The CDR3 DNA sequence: TGTGCCAGCAGGCCCCGGGTGGCGACTAATGAAAAACTGTTTTTT. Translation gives CASRPRVATNEKLFF.

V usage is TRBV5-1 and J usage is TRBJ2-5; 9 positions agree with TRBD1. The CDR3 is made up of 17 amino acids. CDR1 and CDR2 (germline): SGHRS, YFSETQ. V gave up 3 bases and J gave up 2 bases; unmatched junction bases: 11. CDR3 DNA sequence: TGCGCCAGCAGCTGGCCGAACAGGGGGCATGGGCAAGAGACCCAGTACTTC. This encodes CASSWPNRGHGQETQYF.

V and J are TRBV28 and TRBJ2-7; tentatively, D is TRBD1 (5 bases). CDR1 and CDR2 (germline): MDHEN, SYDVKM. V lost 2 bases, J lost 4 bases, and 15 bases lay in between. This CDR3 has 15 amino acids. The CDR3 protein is CASSLVAGNFYEQYF. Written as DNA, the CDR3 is TGTGCCAGCAGTTTAGTCGCAGGGAACTTTTACGAGCAGTACTTC.

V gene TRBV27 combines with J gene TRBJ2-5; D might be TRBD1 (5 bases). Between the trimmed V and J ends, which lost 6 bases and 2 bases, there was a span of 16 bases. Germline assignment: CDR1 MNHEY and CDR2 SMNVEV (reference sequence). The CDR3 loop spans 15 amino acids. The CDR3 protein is CASRARGSRQETQYF. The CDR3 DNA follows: TGTGCCAGCAGGGCTAGGGGCAGCCGACAAGAGACCCAGTACTTC.

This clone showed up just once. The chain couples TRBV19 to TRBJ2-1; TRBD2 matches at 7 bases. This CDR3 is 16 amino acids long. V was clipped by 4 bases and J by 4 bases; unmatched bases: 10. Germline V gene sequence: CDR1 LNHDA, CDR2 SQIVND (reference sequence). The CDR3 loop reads CASSRVNGLGYNEQFF. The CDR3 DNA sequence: TGTGCCAGTAGTAGGGTTAACGGACTAGGTTACAATGAGCAGTTCTTC.

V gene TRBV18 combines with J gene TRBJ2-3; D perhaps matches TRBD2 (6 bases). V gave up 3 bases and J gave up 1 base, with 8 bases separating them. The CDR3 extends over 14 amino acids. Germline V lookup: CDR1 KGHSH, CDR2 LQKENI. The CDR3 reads CASSPGLRTDTQYF. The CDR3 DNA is TGTGCCAGCTCACCGGGACTCCGCACAGATACGCAGTATTTT. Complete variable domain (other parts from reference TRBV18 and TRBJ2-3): NAGVMQNPRHLVRRRGQEARLRCSPMKGHSHVYWYRQLPEEGLKFMVYLQKENIIDESGMPKERFSAEFPKEGPSILRIQQVVRGDSAAYFCASSPGLRTDTQYFGPGTRLTVL.

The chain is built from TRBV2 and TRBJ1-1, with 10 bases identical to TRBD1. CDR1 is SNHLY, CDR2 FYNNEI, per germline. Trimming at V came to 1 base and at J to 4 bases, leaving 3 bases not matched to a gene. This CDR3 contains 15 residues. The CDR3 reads CASSEGRTGGTEAFF. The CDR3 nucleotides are TGTGCCAGCAGTGAAGGGCGGACAGGGGGCACTGAAGCTTTCTTT.

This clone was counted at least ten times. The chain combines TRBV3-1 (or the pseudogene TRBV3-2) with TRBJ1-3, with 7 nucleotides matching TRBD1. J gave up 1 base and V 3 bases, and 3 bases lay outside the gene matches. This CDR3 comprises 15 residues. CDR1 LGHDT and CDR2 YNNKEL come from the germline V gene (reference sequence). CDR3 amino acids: CASSHNRGSGNTIYF. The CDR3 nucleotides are TGTGCCAGCAGCCATAACAGGGGTTCTGGAAACACCATATATTTT.

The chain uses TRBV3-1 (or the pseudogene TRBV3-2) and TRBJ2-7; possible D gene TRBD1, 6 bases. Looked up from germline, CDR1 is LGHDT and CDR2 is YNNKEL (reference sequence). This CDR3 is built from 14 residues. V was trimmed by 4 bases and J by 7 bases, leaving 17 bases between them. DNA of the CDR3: TGTGCCAGCAGCCTAACGGACAGCCTGGAGGAGCAGTACTTC. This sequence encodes CASSLTDSLEEQYF.

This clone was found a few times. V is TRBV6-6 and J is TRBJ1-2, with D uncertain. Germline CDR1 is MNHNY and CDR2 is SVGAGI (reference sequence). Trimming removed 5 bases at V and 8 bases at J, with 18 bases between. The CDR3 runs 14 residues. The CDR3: CASSQTAGSGGYTF. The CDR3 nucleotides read TGTGCCAGCAGTCAAACAGCGGGGAGCGGAGGCTACACCTTC.

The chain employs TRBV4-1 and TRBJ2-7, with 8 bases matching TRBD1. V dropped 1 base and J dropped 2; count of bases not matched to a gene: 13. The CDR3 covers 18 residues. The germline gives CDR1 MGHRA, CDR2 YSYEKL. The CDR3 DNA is TGCGCCAGCAGCCAAGGGGAATTCGACTTGGGACAGGCCTACGAGCAGTACTTC. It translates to CASSQGEFDLGQAYEQYF.

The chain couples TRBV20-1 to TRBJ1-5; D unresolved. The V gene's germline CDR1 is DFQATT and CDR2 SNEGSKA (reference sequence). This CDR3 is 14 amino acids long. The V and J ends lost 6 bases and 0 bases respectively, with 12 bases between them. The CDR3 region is CSASWLNSNQPQHF. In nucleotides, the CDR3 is TGCAGTGCGAGTTGGCTGAATAGCAATCAGCCCCAGCATTTT.

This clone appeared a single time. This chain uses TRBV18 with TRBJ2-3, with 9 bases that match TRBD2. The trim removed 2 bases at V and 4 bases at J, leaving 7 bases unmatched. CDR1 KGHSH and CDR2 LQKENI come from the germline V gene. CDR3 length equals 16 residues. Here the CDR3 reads CASSPLAGGHADTQYF. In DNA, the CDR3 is TGTGCCAGCTCACCATTGGCGGGAGGGCATGCAGATACGCAGTATTTT. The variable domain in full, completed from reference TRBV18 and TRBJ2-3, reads NAGVMQNPRHLVRRRGQEARLRCSPMKGHSHVYWYRQLPEEGLKFMVYLQKENIIDESGMPKERFSAEFPKEGPSILRIQQVVRGDSAAYFCASSPLAGGHADTQYFGPGTRLTVL.